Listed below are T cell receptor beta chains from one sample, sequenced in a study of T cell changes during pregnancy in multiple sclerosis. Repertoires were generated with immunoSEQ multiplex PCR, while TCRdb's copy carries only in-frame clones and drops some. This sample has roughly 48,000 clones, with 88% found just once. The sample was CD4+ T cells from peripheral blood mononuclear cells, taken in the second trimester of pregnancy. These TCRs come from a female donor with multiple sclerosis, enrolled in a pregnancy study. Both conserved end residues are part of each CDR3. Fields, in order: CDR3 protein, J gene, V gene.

CDR3aa: CASSRNRVSYEQYF
j_gene: TRBJ2-7
v_gene: TRBV6-1

CDR3aa: CASSFGLAGGGQETQYF
j_gene: TRBJ2-5
v_gene: TRBV11-2

CDR3aa: CASSVPGGRHIYEQYF
j_gene: TRBJ2-7
v_gene: TRBV9

CDR3aa: CASSRARGNDYGYTF
j_gene: TRBJ1-2
v_gene: TRBV5-4

CDR3aa: CASREGSGTGNQPQHF
j_gene: TRBJ1-5
v_gene: TRBV2

CDR3aa: CASSLAVFNEQFF
j_gene: TRBJ2-1
v_gene: TRBV4-1

CDR3aa: CASSILWANTEAFF
j_gene: TRBJ1-1
v_gene: TRBV19

CDR3aa: CASSTRDRGPTEAFF
j_gene: TRBJ1-1
v_gene: TRBV7-9

CDR3aa: CASSLPHRGYGYTF
j_gene: TRBJ1-2
v_gene: TRBV7-2

CDR3aa: CASSPTGVGQPQHF
j_gene: TRBJ1-5
v_gene: TRBV18

CDR3aa: CASSVRGTGSTDTQYF
j_gene: TRBJ2-3
v_gene: TRBV7-3

CDR3aa: CASRAGETQYF
j_gene: TRBJ2-5
v_gene: TRBV7-6

CDR3aa: CASSPSRGLRNEQYF
j_gene: TRBJ2-7
v_gene: TRBV14

CDR3aa: CASSGRQGDYGYTF
j_gene: TRBJ1-2
v_gene: TRBV19

CDR3aa: CASSQPTGAIRVAKNIQYF
j_gene: TRBJ2-4
v_gene: TRBV4-3

CDR3aa: CASSQPLTSTYQETQYF
j_gene: TRBJ2-5
v_gene: TRBV14

CDR3aa: CASSQVGLGQGNTEAFF
j_gene: TRBJ1-1
v_gene: TRBV4-2

CDR3aa: CASSPRTAFTGELFF
j_gene: TRBJ2-2
v_gene: TRBV7-9

CDR3aa: CASTGGAGNQPQHF
j_gene: TRBJ1-5
v_gene: TRBV10-3

CDR3aa: CASSPGTRINSNQPQHF
j_gene: TRBJ1-5
v_gene: TRBV21-1

CDR3aa: CASSLAGAYEQYF
j_gene: TRBJ2-7
v_gene: TRBV7-8

CDR3aa: CASSFPGQGYGYTF
j_gene: TRBJ1-2
v_gene: TRBV6-5

CDR3aa: CASSLVKGPAGRAFNEQFF
j_gene: TRBJ2-1
v_gene: TRBV11-2

CDR3aa: CASSPDRQGLSNYGYTF
j_gene: TRBJ1-2
v_gene: TRBV5-1

CDR3aa: CAITQTDRGHEQYF
j_gene: TRBJ2-7
v_gene: TRBV10-3

CDR3aa: CASSGGRGPAKNIQYF
j_gene: TRBJ2-4
v_gene: TRBV6-1

CDR3aa: CAWSVHSIGGQGYSPLHF
j_gene: TRBJ1-6
v_gene: TRBV30

CDR3aa: CASSLSGRGDNEQFF
j_gene: TRBJ2-1
v_gene: TRBV28

CDR3aa: CASSRQGREKLFF
j_gene: TRBJ1-4
v_gene: TRBV27

CDR3aa: CASSPTGGPYNEQFF
j_gene: TRBJ2-1
v_gene: TRBV19

CDR3aa: CASRERAGGPNEQYF
j_gene: TRBJ2-7
v_gene: TRBV5-4

CDR3aa: CAWTQLAGVREQYF
j_gene: TRBJ2-7
v_gene: TRBV30

CDR3aa: CASSQKAGGLDEQFF
j_gene: TRBJ2-1
v_gene: TRBV18

CDR3aa: CASSDGTGGHTEAFF
j_gene: TRBJ1-1
v_gene: TRBV10-2